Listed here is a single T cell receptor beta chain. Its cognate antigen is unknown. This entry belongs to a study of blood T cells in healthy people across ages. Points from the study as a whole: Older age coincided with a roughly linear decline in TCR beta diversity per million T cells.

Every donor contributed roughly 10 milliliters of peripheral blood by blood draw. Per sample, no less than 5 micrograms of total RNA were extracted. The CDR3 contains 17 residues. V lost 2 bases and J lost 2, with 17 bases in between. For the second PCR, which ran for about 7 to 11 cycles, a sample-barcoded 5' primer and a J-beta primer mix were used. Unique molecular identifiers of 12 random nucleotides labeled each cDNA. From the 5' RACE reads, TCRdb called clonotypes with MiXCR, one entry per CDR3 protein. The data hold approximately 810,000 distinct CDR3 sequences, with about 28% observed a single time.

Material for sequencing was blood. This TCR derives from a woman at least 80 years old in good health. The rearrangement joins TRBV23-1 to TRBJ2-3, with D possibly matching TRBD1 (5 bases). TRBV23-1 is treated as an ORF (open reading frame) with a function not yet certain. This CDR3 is CASSQREQVQDTDTQYF. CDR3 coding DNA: TGCGCCAGCAGTCAAAGGGAACAGGTGCAAGACACAGATACGCAGTATTTT.